The entry below gives a single T cell receptor beta chain sequence along with its context. This clone was seen a handful of times. Its recognized antigen is unknown. Base-call qualities are not available, and no considerably larger clone is one nucleotide away. The data stem from a study of beta chain features in type 1 diabetes (dated by TCRdb to between 2018 and 2020). Study-level background: No differences in mean age, gender distribution, total cell number or subset yield were found between patients and healthy donors. Naive and central memory subsets were obtained from all 28 donors, but regulatory and stem cell-like memory subsets were isolated from only 8 patients and 8 healthy donors. In the study, TCRB repertoires of sorted circulating CD4+ T cell subsets from recently diagnosed type 1 diabetes patients were compared with those of matched healthy donors. A total of around 110,000,000 sorted cells were examined across all samples, and RNA yield correlated strongly with the number of cells per subset.

CDR1 is given as MGHRA and CDR2 as YSYEKL, both from the germline V gene. From cysteine to phenylalanine, the CDR3 is 16 amino acids long. Here the CDR3 DNA is all that survives: 48 bases in frame from base 1. The germline ends are 20 bases apart after V is trimmed by 4 bases and J by 4 bases. The paper as a whole reports these results and caveats: Shorter templates might be favored by PCR, yet because patient and control samples were amplified and corrected together, any such skew would affect both groups equally. Naive, central memory and regulatory TCRB repertoires appeared to be more similar among patients than among healthy donors. Because cDNA was sequenced instead of genomic DNA, activated cells with high expression could be over-represented, although the groups did not differ in activation or CD3 levels. In all four CD4+ subsets, TCRB CDR3 length was moderately but significantly shorter in type 1 diabetes patients. At VDJ recombination sites, patients with type 1 diabetes made fewer insertions and deleted more nucleotides, a pattern implying thymic rearrangement abnormalities. Because small numbers of individuals were included in the HLA sub-analyses, any influence of HLA type on TCRB rearrangement was left unresolved.

The High Capacity cDNA Reverse Transcription Kit was used to reverse transcribe all of the isolated RNA, meaning that expressed TCRB transcripts were what got sequenced. Deep immunoSEQ sequencing was applied to naive, central memory and regulatory T cell samples, giving an average of roughly 3.5 million total reads per sample. Sorted cells were lysed in RLT buffer, and RNA was extracted using DNase-treated RNeasy Micro or Mini kits according to cell number. To prevent cross-contamination, each cell subset was processed individually, whereas patient and healthy donor samples were processed jointly. TCRB sequences were amplified from cDNA with the immunoSEQ multiplex PCR, producing 87-bp fragments spanning the CDR3 region. Sequencing of the amplicons was done on the Illumina HiSeq platform. Per the authors' processing: PCR bias was computationally corrected using synthetic template baselines, reads within Hamming distance 2 were collapsed, and singletons that could not be merged were discarded. By aligning reads against IMGT, V, D and J genes, CDR3 length, and insertions or deletions at six rearrangement sites were assigned. Within each subset, clonotype counts were normalized to sorted cell number, after which true diversity and Gini coefficients were computed with the tcR R package. Repertoire sharing was quantified using the overlap coefficient calculated on TCRB nucleotide sequences. TCRdb carries this immuneACCESS record with in-frame sequences only. Its versions omit some clonotypes, under half of them owing to an unresolved V gene in the studies checked, with the rest unexplained. V and J calls and clone size follow that table, whereas D and trimming were derived from the DNA. This sample has about 150,000 clones in its table, and about 8.1% of those were observed once. The ten largest make up 0.55% to 0.65% of the sample.

Each donor gave one peripheral blood draw, approximately 0.11 L on average, collected into heparinised tubes. A BD FACSAria II and a panel including CD45RO, CCR7, CD25, CD127, CD95 and CD27 were used to sort naive, central memory, regulatory and stem cell-like memory CD4+ T cells. A purity above 95% was achieved for all sorted populations. PBMCs were separated immediately by Lymphoprep density gradient centrifugation and were stained directly, without being cultured. So that batch effects would be minimized, each experiment stained and sorted samples in pairs, pairing one healthy donor with one patient.

The chain is made from TRBV4-1 and TRBJ2-7, with a weak D call of TRBD2 (6 bases match). The material sequenced was central memory CD4+ T cells from blood. This sequence originates from a man aged 18 to 30 in good health. The bases are TGCGCCAGCAGCCGACCACTAGCTCAACGCAAATACGAGCAGTACTTC. The encoded protein is CASSRPLAQRKYEQYF.